This T cell receptor beta chain is from a study of PD-1 blockade in classical Hodgkin lymphoma (dated by TCRdb to 2018 to 2020). Background on the whole study: Nivolumab dosing was 3 mg/kg intravenously every 2 weeks, continuing until either disease progression or unacceptable toxicity. To define a peripheral blood immune signature of response to PD-1 blockade in classical Hodgkin lymphoma, the study combined TCR beta sequencing with CyTOF. Overall results and qualifications from the work: Among trial patients, those achieving complete response had baseline diversity similar to that of newly diagnosed patients, while diversity was significantly lower in partial responders and progressors. Baseline TCR diversity was reported to be lower in newly diagnosed patients than in healthy donors, and even lower in relapsed/refractory patients. A significant rise by C4D1 was seen in CD4+ but not CD8+ TCR diversity (p=0.0027 vs p=0.16), with the rise being most apparent in complete responders (p=0.02). The study covered only a single clinical trial cohort, and the causes of the repertoire differences, possibly disease activity or prior therapy, were still not defined. Lower diversity was observed in patients in whom nivolumab was started less than 1 year after ASCT, and these patients were excluded from later analyses so that confounding by immune reconstitution would be avoided.

Genomic DNA was extracted with the Qiagen DNeasy kit from unsorted PBMCs and from negatively selected CD4+ and CD8+ fractions. Amplification of TCR beta CDR3 regions was done by immunoSEQ multiplex PCR with primers that anneal to V and J segments. A synthetic immune receptor repertoire was used to minimize amplification bias, and remaining bias was computationally removed after sequencing. The study's processing was this. Custom Python scripts were used to quantify repertoire diversity as the Shannon entropy index. Unsorted, CD4+ and CD8+ repertoires were analyzed separately, except in combined analyses where CD4+ and CD8+ sequences were merged in silico. A clone counted as expanded when the clone's frequency after treatment rose at least 2-fold relative to C1D1, and clones undetected at baseline were given a pseudocount of 0.5. Singleton clones were defined as clones with 0 or 1 copy at C1D1, and non-singleton clones were defined as clones with 2 or more copies. By matching protein sequences in sorted samples from the same patient, clones expanded in unsorted samples were annotated as CD4+, CD8+ or unknown. Wilcoxon tests on paired samples were used to test diversity changes from C1D1 to C4D1. The source is immuneACCESS, and TCRdb retained only in-frame sequences with V and J called. Part of the clones is not carried over; for the studies checked, unresolved V genes explain less than half of this, and the remainder is unexplained. V, J and clone size derive from that table, while D and trimming were established from the DNA sequence. For this sample there are about 19,000 clones; more than 75% appear just once. Together, the top ten hold around 17% of the sample.

Including the terminal cysteine and phenylalanine, the CDR3 comprises 15 residues. Left in the record is the CDR3 DNA by itself, 45 bases read in frame from the first base. The CDR1 and CDR2 encoded by the germline V gene are SGDLS and YYNGEE. V is pruned by 3 bases and J by 7 bases, leaving 5 bases of the junction without a gene match. What the time point label conveys for this sample: cycle 2 day 1 (C2D1) of nivolumab. All trial patients had relapsed after autologous stem cell transplantation, with cohorts A, B and C differing in prior brentuximab vedotin exposure. The trial cohort comprised some 60 patients with relapsed/refractory classical Hodgkin lymphoma whose best overall responses were complete response, partial response or progressive disease. Trial patients were treated with single-agent nivolumab in the multi-cohort phase II CheckMate 205 trial. An independent review committee assessed best overall response by applying the 2007 International Working Group response criteria. PBMCs from the trial were collected at three points: immediately before nivolumab initiation (C1D1), and during therapy at cycle 2 day 1 and cycle 4 day 1. Peripheral blood was collected in 8 mL Vacutainer Cell Preparation Tubes, from which PBMCs were isolated by centrifugation and then cryopreserved.

In this sample, this clone turned up once. Its antigen is still unknown. The record has no base qualities; no much larger clone is one base away. This TCR came from a human donor with classical Hodgkin lymphoma. The sequencing used peripheral blood mononuclear cells (PBMCs), collected before the second cycle of nivolumab. The rearranged chain carries TRBV9 and TRBJ1-5; TRBD1 lines up with 12 middle nucleotides. The nucleotides are TGTGCCAGCAGCGCCGAGGGACAGGGGGCGCAGCCCCAGCATTTT. Translated, this is CASSAEGQGAQPQHF.